The clone carrying this T cell receptor (beta chain) was detected only a few times. Generation of bulk TCR libraries relied on previously described methods and listed TCR primers. TCRdb re-called the PCR reads with MiXCR, one entry per CDR3 protein. The sample shows around 82,000 distinct CDR3 sequences, 15% to 20% of them seen only once. This record comes from a study of molecular identifiers for immune sequencing clone quantification. Using a CD8+CD4-CCR7+CD45RA+ phenotype, naive CD8 T cells were sorted. This receptor was taken from a human donor in good health. Some libraries in this study had Jurkat cell RNA spiked in. The sample comprised naive CD8+ T cells from blood, with Jurkat cell RNA spiked in. This sample's subset: FACS-sorted CD8+CD4-CCR7+CD45RA+ naive T cells.

The CDR3 loop is CAWGNGVIGQPQHF. CDR3 nucleotide sequence: TGTGCCTGGGGGAATGGGGTTATCGGCCAGCCCCAGCATTTT. The chain uses TRBV30 and TRBJ1-5; D uncertain. The germline V gene encodes CDR1 GTSNPN and CDR2 SVGIG (reference sequence). CDR3 length equals 14 residues. Trimming stripped 5 bases from V and 7 bases from J, with 18 bases between.